A selection of T cell receptor beta chains follows, all from one sample in a study of control samples from healthy donors and cancer patients. The assay was immunoSEQ multiplex PCR, and TCRdb's table has in-frame clones only and misses some. This sample has 130,000 to 150,000 clones, with 75% to 95% found just once. The sequenced sample consisted of blood. The source of these receptors is a man aged 25-45 years in good health. CDR3s include the opening cysteine and the closing phenylalanine or tryptophan. Fields, in order: V gene, D gene, J gene, clone size, CDR3 protein, CDR3 DNA. D genes are given only for firm matches. Clone size, where shown, is once, few, many, or a class for clones that have expanded.

V gene: TRBV24-1; D gene: TRBD1; J gene: TRBJ1-1; clone size: -; CDR3 protein: CATSDRRGTEAFF; CDR3 DNA: TGTGCCACCAGTGACCGCAGGGGGACTGAAGCTTTCTTT
V gene: TRBV28; D gene: -; J gene: TRBJ2-7; clone size: -; CDR3 protein: CASSWRGNLYEQYF; CDR3 DNA: TGTGCCAGCAGTTGGAGGGGGAACCTCTACGAGCAGTACTTC
V gene: TRBV19; D gene: -; J gene: TRBJ1-2; clone size: -; CDR3 protein: CASSRTAANYGYTF; CDR3 DNA: TGTGCCAGTAGTAGGACAGCAGCTAACTATGGCTACACCTTC
V gene: TRBV10-1; D gene: TRBD1; J gene: TRBJ1-6; clone size: -; CDR3 protein: CASTDRGSYNSPLHF; CDR3 DNA: TGCGCCAGCACGGACAGGGGCTCCTATAATTCACCCCTCCACTTT
V gene: TRBV27; D gene: -; J gene: TRBJ2-1; clone size: -; CDR3 protein: CASSLQGGEQFF; CDR3 DNA: TGTGCCAGCAGTTTACAGGGTGGTGAGCAGTTCTTC
V gene: TRBV11-2; D gene: -; J gene: TRBJ2-7; clone size: -; CDR3 protein: CASSPQRGLALSYEQYF; CDR3 DNA: TGTGCCAGCAGCCCTCAGCGTGGGCTAGCGTTATCCTACGAGCAGTACTTC
V gene: TRBV19; D gene: -; J gene: TRBJ1-1; clone size: -; CDR3 protein: CASSIALQNEAFF; CDR3 DNA: TGTGCCAGTAGTATAGCTCTCCAGAATGAAGCTTTCTTT
V gene: TRBV5-4; D gene: -; J gene: TRBJ1-1; clone size: -; CDR3 protein: CASTPSTVNTEAFF; CDR3 DNA: TGTGCCAGCACCCCTTCCACGGTGAACACTGAAGCTTTCTTT
V gene: TRBV11-2; D gene: -; J gene: TRBJ1-1; clone size: -; CDR3 protein: CASSHTGIGNTEAFF; CDR3 DNA: TGTGCCAGCAGCCATACCGGCATCGGGAACACTGAAGCTTTCTTT
V gene: TRBV13; D gene: -; J gene: TRBJ2-7; clone size: -; CDR3 protein: CASSHGTRDEQYF; CDR3 DNA: TGTGCCAGCAGCCACGGGACGCGAGACGAGCAGTACTTC
V gene: TRBV7-9; D gene: -; J gene: TRBJ2-4; clone size: -; CDR3 protein: CASSLAWPKNIQYF; CDR3 DNA: TGTGCCAGCAGCTTAGCATGGCCCAAAAACATTCAGTACTTC
V gene: TRBV19; D gene: -; J gene: TRBJ1-4; clone size: -; CDR3 protein: CASSIRENNEKLFF; CDR3 DNA: TGTGCCAGTAGTATTCGAGAGAACAATGAAAAACTGTTTTTT
V gene: TRBV5-1; D gene: TRBD2; J gene: TRBJ2-1; clone size: -; CDR3 protein: CASSLEVAGSYNEQFF; CDR3 DNA: TGCGCCAGCAGCTTGGAAGTAGCGGGATCCTACAATGAGCAGTTCTTC
V gene: TRBV29-1; D gene: -; J gene: TRBJ1-1; clone size: -; CDR3 protein: CSVEDTEAFF; CDR3 DNA: TGCAGCGTTGAGGACACTGAAGCTTTCTTT
V gene: TRBV4-1; D gene: -; J gene: TRBJ1-2; clone size: -; CDR3 protein: CASSQDIAQSNYGYTF; CDR3 DNA: TGCGCCAGCAGCCAAGATATTGCTCAGAGTAACTATGGCTACACCTTC
V gene: TRBV7-9; D gene: -; J gene: TRBJ2-7; clone size: -; CDR3 protein: CASSPYDSSSYEQYF; CDR3 DNA: TGTGCCAGCAGCCCATACGACAGTAGCTCCTACGAGCAGTACTTC
V gene: TRBV27; D gene: -; J gene: TRBJ1-1; clone size: -; CDR3 protein: CASSLGYSGTEAFF; CDR3 DNA: TGTGCCAGCAGTTTAGGGTACAGCGGCACTGAAGCTTTCTTT
V gene: TRBV27; D gene: -; J gene: TRBJ1-5; clone size: -; CDR3 protein: CASSLSGWADNQPQHF; CDR3 DNA: TGTGCCAGCAGTTTATCGGGATGGGCCGACAATCAGCCCCAGCATTTT
V gene: TRBV13; D gene: -; J gene: TRBJ2-2; clone size: -; CDR3 protein: CASSPRGNTGELFF; CDR3 DNA: TGTGCCAGCAGCCCCCGGGGGAACACCGGGGAGCTGTTTTTT
V gene: TRBV30; D gene: -; J gene: TRBJ1-4; clone size: once; CDR3 protein: CAYNRQPPNEKLFF; CDR3 DNA: TGTGCCTATAATAGACAGCCACCTAATGAAAAACTGTTTTTT
V gene: TRBV2; D gene: TRBD1; J gene: TRBJ1-5; clone size: -; CDR3 protein: CASSEGTGNQPQHF; CDR3 DNA: TGTGCCAGCAGTGAGGGGACAGGGAATCAGCCCCAGCATTTT
V gene: TRBV2; D gene: -; J gene: TRBJ1-3; clone size: once; CDR3 protein: CASSDAGGGNTIYF; CDR3 DNA: TGTGCCAGCAGCGACGCGGGGGGAGGAAACACCATATATTTT
V gene: TRBV29-1; D gene: -; J gene: TRBJ1-2; clone size: -; CDR3 protein: CSVDGGLSYGYTF; CDR3 DNA: TGCAGCGTTGACGGGGGCCTAAGCTATGGCTACACCTTC
V gene: TRBV12-3/TRBV12-4; D gene: -; J gene: TRBJ1-1; clone size: -; CDR3 protein: CASSFRRNTEAFF; CDR3 DNA: TGTGCCAGCAGTTTCCGCAGAAACACTGAAGCTTTCTTT
V gene: TRBV7-9; D gene: -; J gene: TRBJ2-5; clone size: -; CDR3 protein: CASSATTVQETQYF; CDR3 DNA: TGTGCCAGCAGCGCCACGACAGTCCAAGAGACCCAGTACTTC
V gene: TRBV9; D gene: TRBD1; J gene: TRBJ2-7; clone size: few; CDR3 protein: CASSRGEGQGNYEQYF; CDR3 DNA: TGTGCCAGCAGCCGTGGGGAGGGACAGGGGAACTACGAGCAGTACTTC
V gene: TRBV6-5; D gene: -; J gene: TRBJ2-2; clone size: -; CDR3 protein: CASRLRITGELFF; CDR3 DNA: TGTGCCAGCAGGTTACGTATCACCGGGGAGCTGTTTTTT
V gene: TRBV5-4; D gene: TRBD2; J gene: TRBJ2-1; clone size: -; CDR3 protein: CASRTGLASYNEQFF; CDR3 DNA: TGTGCCAGCAGAACGGGACTAGCGTCCTACAATGAGCAGTTCTTC
V gene: TRBV10-3; D gene: TRBD1; J gene: TRBJ1-2; clone size: -; CDR3 protein: CAISFDRGHGGYTF; CDR3 DNA: TGTGCCATCAGTTTCGACAGGGGGCACGGTGGCTACACCTTC
V gene: TRBV7-8; D gene: -; J gene: TRBJ1-5; clone size: once; CDR3 protein: CASSLGGQSNQPQHF; CDR3 DNA: TGTGCCAGCAGCCTCGGAGGACAAAGCAATCAGCCCCAGCATTTT
V gene: TRBV5-1; D gene: TRBD1; J gene: TRBJ2-7; clone size: -; CDR3 protein: CASSFDRAGEQYF; CDR3 DNA: TGCGCCAGCAGCTTCGACAGGGCGGGCGAGCAGTACTTC
V gene: TRBV4-1; D gene: -; J gene: TRBJ1-1; clone size: -; CDR3 protein: CASSQGMGNWPEAFF; CDR3 DNA: TGCGCCAGCAGCCAAGGGATGGGTAACTGGCCCGAAGCTTTCTTT
V gene: TRBV19; D gene: TRBD2; J gene: TRBJ2-1; clone size: -; CDR3 protein: CASSIASGGYNEQFF; CDR3 DNA: TGTGCCAGTAGTATAGCAAGCGGGGGGTACAATGAGCAGTTCTTC
V gene: TRBV9; D gene: -; J gene: TRBJ2-5; clone size: -; CDR3 protein: CASSVGGEETQYF; CDR3 DNA: TGTGCCAGCAGCGTAGGAGGGGAAGAGACCCAGTACTTC
V gene: TRBV6-5; D gene: TRBD2; J gene: TRBJ2-1; clone size: -; CDR3 protein: CASSRSGGAANEQFF; CDR3 DNA: TGTGCCAGCAGCAGGAGCGGGGGGGCTGCAAATGAGCAGTTCTTC
V gene: TRBV5-6; D gene: TRBD1; J gene: TRBJ1-2; clone size: -; CDR3 protein: CASSSPGTEYGYTF; CDR3 DNA: TGTGCCAGCAGCTCGCCCGGGACAGAGTATGGCTACACCTTC
V gene: TRBV9; D gene: TRBD1; J gene: TRBJ1-5; clone size: -; CDR3 protein: CASSYGTGEGQPQHF; CDR3 DNA: TGTGCCAGCAGCTATGGGACAGGGGAGGGTCAGCCCCAGCATTTT
V gene: TRBV7-3; D gene: -; J gene: TRBJ2-2; clone size: -; CDR3 protein: CASSPDRYTGELFF; CDR3 DNA: TGTGCCAGCAGCCCTGACAGGTACACCGGGGAGCTGTTTTTT
V gene: TRBV5-1; D gene: -; J gene: TRBJ2-7; clone size: -; CDR3 protein: CASKLLEGGTYEQYF; CDR3 DNA: TGCGCCAGCAAGTTGTTGGAGGGGGGGACCTACGAGCAGTACTTC
V gene: TRBV12-5; D gene: -; J gene: TRBJ1-1; clone size: -; CDR3 protein: CASGPEGDTEAFF; CDR3 DNA: TGTGCTAGTGGCCCCGAGGGTGACACTGAAGCTTTCTTT
V gene: TRBV10-3; D gene: -; J gene: TRBJ2-1; clone size: -; CDR3 protein: CAIRPDRPTIYNEQFF; CDR3 DNA: TGTGCCATCAGACCAGACAGACCAACGATCTACAATGAGCAGTTCTTC
V gene: TRBV3-1/TRBV3-2; D gene: -; J gene: TRBJ2-7; clone size: -; CDR3 protein: CASSHQTLTPDF; CDR3 DNA: TGTGCCAGCAGCCACCAGACACTTACTCCGGACTTC
V gene: TRBV5-4; D gene: -; J gene: TRBJ1-1; clone size: -; CDR3 protein: CASSVTTNTEAFF; CDR3 DNA: TGTGCCAGCAGCGTAACAACGAACACTGAAGCTTTCTTT
V gene: TRBV27; D gene: TRBD1; J gene: TRBJ1-1; clone size: -; CDR3 protein: CASRNGDSLMNTEAFF; CDR3 DNA: TGTGCCAGCAGAAACGGGGACAGCTTGATGAACACTGAAGCTTTCTTT
V gene: TRBV19; D gene: -; J gene: TRBJ2-7; clone size: -; CDR3 protein: CASSGYAAVRSSYEQYF; CDR3 DNA: TGTGCCAGTAGTGGTTACGCGGCAGTTCGATCCTCCTACGAGCAGTACTTC